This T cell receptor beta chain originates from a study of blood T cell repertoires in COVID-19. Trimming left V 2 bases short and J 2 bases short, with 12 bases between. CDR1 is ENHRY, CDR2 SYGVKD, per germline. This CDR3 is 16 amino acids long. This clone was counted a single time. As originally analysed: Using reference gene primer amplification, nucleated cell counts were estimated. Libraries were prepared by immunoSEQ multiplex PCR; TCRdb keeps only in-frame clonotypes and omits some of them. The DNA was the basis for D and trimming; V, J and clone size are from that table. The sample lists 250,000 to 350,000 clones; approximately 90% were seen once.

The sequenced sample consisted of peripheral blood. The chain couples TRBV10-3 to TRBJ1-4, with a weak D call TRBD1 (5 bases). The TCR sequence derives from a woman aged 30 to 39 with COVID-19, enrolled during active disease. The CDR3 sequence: CAISEGGTATNEKLFF. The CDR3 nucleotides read TGTGCCATCAGTGAGGGGGGGACTGCTACTAATGAAAAACTGTTTTTT.